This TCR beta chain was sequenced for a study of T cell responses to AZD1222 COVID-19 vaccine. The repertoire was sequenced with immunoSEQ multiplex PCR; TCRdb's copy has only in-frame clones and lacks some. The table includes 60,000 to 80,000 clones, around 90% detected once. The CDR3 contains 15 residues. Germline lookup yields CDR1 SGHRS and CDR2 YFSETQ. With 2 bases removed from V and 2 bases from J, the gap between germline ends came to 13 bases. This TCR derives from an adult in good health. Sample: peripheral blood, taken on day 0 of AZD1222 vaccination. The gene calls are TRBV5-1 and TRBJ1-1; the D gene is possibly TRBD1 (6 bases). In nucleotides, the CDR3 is TGCGCCAGCAGCTTATTTACAGGGTATAACACTGAAGCTTTCTTT. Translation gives CASSLFTGYNTEAFF.